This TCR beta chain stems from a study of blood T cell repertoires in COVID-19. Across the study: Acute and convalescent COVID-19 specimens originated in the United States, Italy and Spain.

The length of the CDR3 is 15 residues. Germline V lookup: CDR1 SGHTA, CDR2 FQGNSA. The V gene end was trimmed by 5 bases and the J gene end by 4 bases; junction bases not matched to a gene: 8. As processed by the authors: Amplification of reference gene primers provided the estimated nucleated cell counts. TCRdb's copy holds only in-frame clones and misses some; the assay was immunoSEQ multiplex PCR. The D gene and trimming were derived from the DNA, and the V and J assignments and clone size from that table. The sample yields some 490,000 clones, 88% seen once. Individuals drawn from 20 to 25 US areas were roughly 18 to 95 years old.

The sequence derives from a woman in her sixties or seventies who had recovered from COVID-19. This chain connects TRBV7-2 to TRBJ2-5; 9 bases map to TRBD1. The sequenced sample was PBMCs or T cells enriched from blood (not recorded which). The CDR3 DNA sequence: TGTGCCAGCAGCATACAGGGGGCGCGGGGAGAGACCCAGTACTTC. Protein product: CASSIQGARGETQYF.